This T cell receptor (beta chain) was profiled in a study of coeliac disease. With 5 bases clipped from V and 8 bases from J, the junction kept 5 bases outside the gene matches. Germline V CDR1 and CDR2: MDHEN, SYDVKM. CDR3 size: 13 residues. Repertoires were generated with immunoSEQ multiplex PCR, while TCRdb's copy carries only in-frame clones and drops some. This sample has approximately 3,000 clones, with 63% found just once. The chain links TRBV28 to TRBJ1-2, with TRBD1 matching 10 bases. The TCR sequence derives from a woman in her forties or fifties without celiac disease. What was sequenced was lymphocytes from the gut lamina propria. The CDR3 DNA reads TGTGCCAGCAGTCCGACAGGGGGCTACGGCTACACCTTC. It codes for CASSPTGGYGYTF.